This TCR beta chain was retrieved from a study of T cell responses to AZD1222 COVID-19 vaccine. Produced via immunoSEQ multiplex PCR; TCRdb's table is partial and in-frame only. The sample has approximately 170,000 clones, about 86% seen once. Second-dose recipients at about 4 or about 12 weeks were treated as one pooled group. CDR3 size: 12 residues. The germline V and J ends were trimmed by 8 bases and 6 bases, with 8 bases remaining between them. The V gene's germline CDR1 is MGHDK and CDR2 SYGVNS. The rearrangement uses TRBV25-1 and TRBJ1-6; the D is unclear. Material: peripheral blood, obtained 28 days after the second AZD1222 dose. The TCR comes from an adult who received the AZD1222 COVID-19 vaccine. CDR3 sequence (DNA): TGTGCCAGCCGCCAAATTAATTCACCCCTCCACTTT. Its protein product is CASRQINSPLHF.